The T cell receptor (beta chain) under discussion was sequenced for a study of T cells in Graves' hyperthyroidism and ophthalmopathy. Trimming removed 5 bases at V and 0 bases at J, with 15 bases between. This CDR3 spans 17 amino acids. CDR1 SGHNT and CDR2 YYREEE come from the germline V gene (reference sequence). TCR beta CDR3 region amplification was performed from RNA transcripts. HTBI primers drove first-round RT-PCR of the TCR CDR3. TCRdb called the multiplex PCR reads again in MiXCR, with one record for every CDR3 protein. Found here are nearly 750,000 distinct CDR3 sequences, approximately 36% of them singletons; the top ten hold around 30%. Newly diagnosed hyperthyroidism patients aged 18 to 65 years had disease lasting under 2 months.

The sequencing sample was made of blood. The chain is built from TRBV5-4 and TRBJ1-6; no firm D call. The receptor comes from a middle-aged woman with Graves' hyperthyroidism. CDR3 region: CASSRDGRSSYNSPLHF. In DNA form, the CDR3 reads TGTGCCAGCAGTAGAGACGGGAGAAGCTCCTATAATTCACCCCTCCACTTT.